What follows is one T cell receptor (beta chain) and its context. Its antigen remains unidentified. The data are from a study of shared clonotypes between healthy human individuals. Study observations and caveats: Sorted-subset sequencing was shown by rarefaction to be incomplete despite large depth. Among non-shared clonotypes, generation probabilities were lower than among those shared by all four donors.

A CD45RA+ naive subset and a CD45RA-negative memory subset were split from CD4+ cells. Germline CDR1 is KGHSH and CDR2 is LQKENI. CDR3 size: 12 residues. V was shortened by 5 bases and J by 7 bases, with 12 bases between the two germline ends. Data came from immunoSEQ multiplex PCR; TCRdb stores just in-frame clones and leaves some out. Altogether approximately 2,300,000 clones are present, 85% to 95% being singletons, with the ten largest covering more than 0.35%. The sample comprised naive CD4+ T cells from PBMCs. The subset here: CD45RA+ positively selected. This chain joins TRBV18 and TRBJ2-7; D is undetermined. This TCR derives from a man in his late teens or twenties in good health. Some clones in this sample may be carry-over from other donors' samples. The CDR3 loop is CASSSDFSEQYF. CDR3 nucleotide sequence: TGTGCCAGCTCATCCGACTTCAGTGAGCAGTACTTC.